Listed below are T cell receptor beta chains from one sample, sequenced in a study of cytomegalovirus exposure and HLA in healthy donors. This table comes from immunoSEQ multiplex PCR, and its TCRdb copy is limited to in-frame clones, with some not included. Here the sample spans 150,000 to 200,000 clones, around four fifths being singletons. Input material: PBMCs. Receptors were obtained from a young man in good health and CMV-seronegative. Both conserved end residues are part of each CDR3. The D gene is left open where the match is weak. Clone size is shown for a subset of rows, as once, few, many or a class of expanded clone.

TRBJ2-3 . . TRBV28 TGTGCCAGCAGCCGCCCGGTCGGTGCGGATACGCAGTATTTT CASSRPVGADTQYF
TRBJ2-5 TRBD2 . TRBV11-1 TGTGCCAGCAGCCGGAGCCGGACTAGCGGGGGCCAAGAGACCCAGTACTTC CASSRSRTSGGQETQYF
TRBJ2-7 TRBD2 . TRBV7-8 TGTGCCAGCAGCTTCATTCCCGGGACTAGCTCCTACGAGCAGTACTTC CASSFIPGTSSYEQYF
TRBJ1-1 . . TRBV28 TGTGCCAGCACCGGACACGGAGGGAGCACTGAAGCTTTCTTT CASTGHGGSTEAFF
TRBJ2-5 TRBD2 . TRBV25-1 TGTGCCAGCAGTGACCCTAGCGGGAGTTCAGAGACCCAGTACTTC CASSDPSGSSETQYF
TRBJ1-4 . . TRBV5-1 TGCGCCAGCAGCTTGGCCACGGGGGGAAAACTGTTTTTT CASSLATGGKLFF
TRBJ1-5 TRBD1 once TRBV23-1 TGCGCCAGTCCCGGGACAGGGGGCCTGGCAGACTATAGCAATCAGCCCCAGCATTTT CASPGTGGLADYSNQPQHF
TRBJ2-5 TRBD2 . TRBV11-3 TGTGCCAGCAGCTTACGGGGGGGCCTCGAGACCCAGTACTTC CASSLRGGLETQYF
TRBJ2-3 . . TRBV18 TGTGCCAGCTCACCACCCTTAGGGCAGGGTAACACAGATACGCAGTATTTT CASSPPLGQGNTDTQYF
TRBJ1-1 TRBD1 . TRBV28 TGTGCCAGCAGTTATAACAGGGGCCTGGGAACTGAAGCTTTCTTT CASSYNRGLGTEAFF
TRBJ1-5 TRBD1 . TRBV7-8 TGTGCCAGCAGCCGGGACAGTTATAGCAATCAGCCCCAGCATTTT CASSRDSYSNQPQHF